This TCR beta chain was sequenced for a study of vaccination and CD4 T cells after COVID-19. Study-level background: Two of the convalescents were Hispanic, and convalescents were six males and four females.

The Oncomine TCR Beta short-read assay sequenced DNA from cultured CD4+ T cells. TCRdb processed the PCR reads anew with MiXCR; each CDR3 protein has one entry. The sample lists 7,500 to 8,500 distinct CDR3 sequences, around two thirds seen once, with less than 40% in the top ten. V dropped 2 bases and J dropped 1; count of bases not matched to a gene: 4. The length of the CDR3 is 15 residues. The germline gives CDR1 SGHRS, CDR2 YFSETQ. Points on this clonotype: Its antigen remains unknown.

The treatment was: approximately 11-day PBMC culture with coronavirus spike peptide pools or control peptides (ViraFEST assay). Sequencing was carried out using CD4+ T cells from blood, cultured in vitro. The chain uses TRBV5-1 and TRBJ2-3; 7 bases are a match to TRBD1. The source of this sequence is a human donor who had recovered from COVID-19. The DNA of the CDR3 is TGCGCCAGCAGCTTCTCCACAGGGGGCACAGATACGCAGTATTTT. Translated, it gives CASSFSTGGTDTQYF.